A single T cell receptor beta chain is shown here with its context. This record belongs to a study of T-cell reconstitution after alpha-beta-depleted transplantation in children. The CDR3 has 13 residues. The V gene lost 6 bases and the J gene lost 1 base, with 7 bases spanning the gap. CDR1 is KGHDR, CDR2 SFDVKD, per germline. Preparation of the TCRbeta library involved a method that used unique molecular identifiers. TCRdb redid the calling of the PCR reads with MiXCR, one entry per CDR3 protein. This table holds about 500,000 distinct CDR3 sequences, about 31% found once. Sequencing used PBMCs from the stem cell graft donor, obtained from the stem cell graft. The receptor was isolated from a human donor who donated a stem cell graft to a child with aplastic anemia. This chain joins TRBV24-1 and TRBJ2-3; maybe TRBD1 (6 bases). DNA of the CDR3: TGTGCCACCAGTCGACAGGGCACAGATACGCAGTATTTT. Translation: CATSRQGTDTQYF.